These 30 T cell receptor beta chains share one sample of origin, sequenced in a study of blood T cell repertoires in COVID-19. The table came from immunoSEQ multiplex PCR; TCRdb's copy has only in-frame clones and leaves some out. The sample consists of roughly 46,000 clones, about 87% of them appearing once. The sequencing input was peripheral blood. These receptors all come from a human donor with active COVID-19. The donor label of this sample is uncertain.

This clone has only a few counts. This chain uses TRBV1 with TRBJ2-5; TRBD2, the D gene given by the table, was not confirmed from the DNA. TRBV1 is reported as a pseudogene. The CDR3 runs 20 residues. Here the CDR3 reads CTSSQAGPVTSGGARETQYF. In nucleotides, the CDR3 is TGCACCAGCAGCCAAGCTGGGCCCGTCACTAGCGGGGGGGCACGAGAGACCCAGTACTTC.

This clone was picked up a small number of times. This chain joins TRBV7-3 and TRBJ2-5, with TRBD2 matching over 7 bases. The length of the CDR3 is 19 residues. Germline V lookup: CDR1 SGHTA, CDR2 FQGTGA. Trimming took 4 bases from V and 0 from J; bases not matched to a gene: 17. The CDR3 coding sequence is TGTGCCAGCAGCTCTAACTTGGGTAGCGGGCCTTATTACCAAGAGACCCAGTACTTC. This sequence encodes CASSSNLGSGPYYQETQYF. Together with reference TRBV7-3 and TRBJ2-5, the CDR3 gives the full variable domain: GAGVSQTPSNKVTEKGKYVELRCDPISGHTALYWYRQSLGQGPEFLIYFQGTGAADDSGLPNDRFFAVRPEGSVSTLKIQRTERGDSAVYLCASSSNLGSGPYYQETQYFGPGTRLLVL.

The chain joins TRBV2 to TRBJ1-2; D might be TRBD1 (6 bases). The CDR3 sequence is 14 residues long. Germline V gene data show CDR1 as SNHLY and CDR2 as FYNNEI. V lost 5 bases and J lost 1, with 11 bases in between. Here the CDR3 reads CASSPQGVNYGYTF. In DNA, the CDR3 is TGTGCCAGCAGTCCACAGGGAGTTAACTATGGCTACACCTTC.

This clone showed up just once. The chain is built from TRBV5-1 and TRBJ1-1; 8 bases map to TRBD1. Germline loops: CDR1 SGHRS, CDR2 YFSETQ. Germline trimming cut 4 bases from V and 4 bases from J; bases unmatched to any gene: 9. The CDR3 is 15 residues long. CDR3 amino acids: CASSEQGVPGTEAFF. In DNA form, the CDR3 reads TGCGCCAGCAGCGAACAGGGGGTACCCGGCACTGAAGCTTTCTTT.

The V gene is TRBV19, the J gene TRBJ2-6; the D is unclear. V was pared by 5 bases and J by 4 bases, with 12 bases between. There are 15 residues in the CDR3. CDR1 is LNHDA, CDR2 SQIVND, per germline (reference sequence). CDR3 DNA: TGTGCCAGTAGTCCCGGGTTAGCAGGGGCCAACGTCCTGACTTTC. Its protein is CASSPGLAGANVLTF.

This clone was detected only once. This chain links TRBV10-2 with TRBJ2-1, with 9 positions matching TRBD2. Germline trimming cut 6 bases from V and 4 bases from J; bases unmatched to any gene: 19. The CDR3 runs to 19 residues. CDR1 and CDR2 (germline): WSHSY, SAAADI. The CDR3 region has the DNA TGCGCCAGCAGATACCGGGGGCTAGCGGGGTCTAAGGAGTACAATGAGCAGTTCTTC. Encoded protein: CASRYRGLAGSKEYNEQFF.

The chain has TRBV9 and TRBJ1-1, with TRBD1 identical over 7 bases. V lost 3 bases to trimming and J lost 1 base; unmatched junction nucleotides: 6. The CDR3 extends over 15 amino acids. The V gene's germline CDR1 is SGDLS and CDR2 YYNGEE. The CDR3 region has the DNA TGTGCCAGCAGCGCCCGACAGGGATCGAACACTGAAGCTTTCTTT. Amino acid sequence: CASSARQGSNTEAFF. Full variable domain (missing parts from reference TRBV9 and TRBJ1-1): DSGVTQTPKHLITATGQRVTLRCSPRSGDLSVYWYQQSLDQGLQFLIQYYNGEERAKGNILERFSAQQFPDLHSELNLSSLELGDSALYFCASSARQGSNTEAFFGQGTRLTVV.

This rearrangement joins TRBV28 to TRBJ2-7; TRBD1 is a possible D gene (5 bases). V lost 7 bases and J lost 5, with 9 bases in between. Germline assignment: CDR1 MDHEN and CDR2 SYDVKM. This CDR3 contains 11 residues. CDR3 amino acids: CASTGFNEQYF. In DNA, the CDR3 is TGTGCCAGCACAGGGTTCAACGAGCAGTACTTC.

The J gene is TRBJ1-1, the V gene TRBV5-4, with 10 positions matching TRBD1. The J segment lost 9 bases and the V segment lost 2 bases, leaving 13 bases of the junction unmatched. CDR1 is SGHNT and CDR2 is YYREEE in the germline V gene (reference sequence). The length of the CDR3 is 16 residues. The CDR3 region has the DNA TGTGCCAGCAGCTTCGGGACAGGGGAATTGTTGCGAAAAGCTTTCTTT. Translated: CASSFGTGELLRKAFF.

This chain joins TRBV5-4 and TRBJ2-4; 10 positions match TRBD2. The CDR3 covers 16 residues. Germline V gene data show CDR1 as SGHNT and CDR2 as YYREEE (reference sequence). V lost 1 base, J lost 7 bases, and 8 bases stayed unmatched. The CDR3 protein is CASSLRSGGAGNIQYF. In DNA form, the CDR3 reads TGTGCCAGCAGCTTGAGGAGCGGGGGGGCCGGGAACATTCAGTACTTC.

The genes are TRBV30 and TRBJ1-1; tentative D call: TRBD1 (5 bases). Germline V gene sequence: CDR1 GTSNPN, CDR2 SVGIG (reference sequence). The V gene lost 4 bases and the J gene lost 3 bases, with 15 bases spanning the gap. The CDR3 length is 14 residues. CDR3 protein: CAWTLGGIYTEAFF. The CDR3 nucleotides read TGTGCCTGGACCCTCGGGGGGATTTACACTGAAGCTTTCTTT.

The chain links TRBV13 to TRBJ2-7; tentative D call: TRBD2 (5 bases). The CDR3 spans 15 residues. Trimming pared 2 bases from V and 9 bases from J, leaving 20 bases between. Germline V lookup: CDR1 PRHDT, CDR2 FYEKMQ (reference sequence). This CDR3 is CASSLSRTGSDRQYF. The CDR3 DNA sequence: TGTGCCAGCAGCTTATCGAGGACTGGGAGTGATCGGCAGTACTTC.

The count of this clone is one. The chain uses TRBV5-1 and TRBJ2-6; D possibly corresponds to TRBD1 (6 bases). The CDR3 extends over 15 amino acids. Germline lookup yields CDR1 SGHRS and CDR2 YFSETQ. V lost 5 bases and J lost 0, with 9 bases in between. The chain's CDR3 is CASSKGDSGANVLTF. CDR3 in DNA: TGCGCCAGCAGTAAGGGGGACTCTGGGGCCAACGTCCTGACTTTC. Full variable domain (outside the CDR3, taken from reference TRBV5-1 and TRBJ2-6): KAGVTQTPRYLIKTRGQQVTLSCSPISGHRSVSWYQQTPGQGLQFLFEYFSETQRNKGNFPGRFSGRQFSNSRSEMNVSTLELGDSALYLCASSKGDSGANVLTFGAGSRLTVL.

V is TRBV5-1 and J is TRBJ2-1; no definite D call. V shed 0 bases and J shed 0 bases, with 7 bases lying between them. Germline lookup yields CDR1 SGHRS and CDR2 YFSETQ. CDR3 size: 15 residues. The CDR3 sequence is CASSLAPFSYNEQFF. In nucleotides, the CDR3 is TGCGCCAGCAGCTTGGCCCCATTCTCCTACAATGAGCAGTTCTTC.

V is TRBV5-1 and J is TRBJ2-7, with 9 bases matching TRBD1. The CDR3 has 14 amino acids. V lost 3 bases and J lost 4; bases outside the gene matches: 5. Looked up from germline, CDR1 is SGHRS and CDR2 is YFSETQ. CDR3 nucleotide sequence: TGCGCCAGCAGCTCGGACAGGGGAGGATACGAGCAGTACTTC. It specifies CASSSDRGGYEQYF.

The J gene is TRBJ1-6, the V gene TRBV5-1; no clear D gene. The CDR3 length is 15 residues. Germline CDR1 and CDR2: SGHRS and YFSETQ. V was trimmed by 3 bases and J by 7 bases, leaving 14 bases between them. CDR3 DNA sequence: TGCGCCAGCAGCTCGGGAGACCGGGAAAATTCACCCCTCCACTTT. Its translation is CASSSGDRENSPLHF.

This sequence joins TRBV18 and TRBJ2-1; TRBD2 aligns across 15 bases. Germline assignment: CDR1 KGHSH and CDR2 LQKENI. V lost 3 bases and J lost 4; bases outside the gene matches: 4. The CDR3 runs to 17 residues. The CDR3 loop is CASSPGLAGGQYNEQFF. In nucleotides, the CDR3 is TGTGCCAGCTCACCGGGACTAGCGGGGGGCCAATACAATGAGCAGTTCTTC.

V gene TRBV4-2 combines with J gene TRBJ2-7; TRBD1 agrees at 9 bases. Trimming took 1 base from V and 1 from J; bases not matched to a gene: 11. This CDR3 comprises 18 residues. Germline V gene sequence: CDR1 LGHNA, CDR2 YNFKEQ. The DNA of the CDR3 is TGTGCCAGCAGCCAAGGGCTCCCCGGACAGGGGTATTCCTACGAGCAGTACTTC. Residues: CASSQGLPGQGYSYEQYF.

The chain joins TRBV7-6 to TRBJ2-1, with D possibly TRBD2 on 6 matching bases. The germline V gene has CDR1 SGHVS and CDR2 FNYEAQ. Trimming removed 1 base at V and 0 bases at J, with 10 bases between. This CDR3 has 16 residues. The CDR3 nucleotides are TGTGCCAGCAGCTTAGAACCCGGGGGCTCCTACAATGAGCAGTTCTTC. Translated: CASSLEPGGSYNEQFF.

This clone was seen once. V usage is TRBV12-3 or TRBV12-4 and J usage is TRBJ2-7; D possibly corresponds to TRBD1 (6 bases). The CDR3 is made up of 13 amino acids. With 6 bases removed from V and 1 base from J, the gap between germline ends came to 10 bases. The CDR3 DNA reads as TGTGCCAGCAGCAGGACAGCGTCCTACGAGCAGTACTTC. Translation: CASSRTASYEQYF.

This chain links TRBV28 with TRBJ2-6; TRBD1 matches 8 bases. The germline CDR1 and CDR2 sequences are MDHEN and SYDVKM. The CDR3 sequence is 18 residues long. Trimming at V came to 5 bases and at J to 0 bases, leaving 9 bases not matched to a gene. CDR3 in DNA: TGTGCCAGCAGTCCTCCGACAGGGGATATCTCTGGGGCCAACGTCCTGACTTTC. Encoded protein: CASSPPTGDISGANVLTF.

The chain joins TRBV5-1 to TRBJ2-3; TRBD1 agrees at 9 bases. The V gene's germline CDR1 is SGHRS and CDR2 YFSETQ. The CDR3 sequence is 17 residues long. V lost 4 bases, J lost 0 bases, and 9 bases stayed unmatched. For the CDR3, the DNA is TGCGCCAGCAGCGCCGCCGGGACAGGGAGGAGCACAGATACGCAGTATTTT. It yields the protein CASSAAGTGRSTDTQYF.

The CDR3 sequence: CASSPGQSSTYEQYF. The DNA of the CDR3 is TGTGCCAGCAGCCCCGGACAGTCCAGCACCTACGAGCAGTACTTC. This sequence joins TRBV9 and TRBJ2-7, with D possibly TRBD1 on 6 matching bases. The V end was cut by 4 bases, the J end by 2 bases, with 16 bases between. Germline lookup yields CDR1 SGDLS and CDR2 YYNGEE. The CDR3 runs to 15 residues.

This chain links TRBV6-6 with TRBJ1-5; 9 bases map to TRBD1. Germline V CDR1 and CDR2: MNHNY, SVGAGI (reference sequence). J gave up 3 bases and V 7 bases, and 10 bases lay outside the gene matches. The CDR3 is made up of 16 amino acids. This CDR3 is CASTSAQGATNQPQHF. In DNA, the CDR3 is TGTGCCAGCACCTCCGCACAGGGGGCCACCAATCAGCCCCAGCATTTT.

The rearrangement joins TRBV28 to TRBJ2-3; D remains ambiguous. CDR1 is MDHEN and CDR2 is SYDVKM in the germline V gene. V lost 5 bases to trimming and J lost 0 bases, with 3 bases between them. This CDR3 is built from 12 residues. CDR3 loop: CASSVSTDTQYF. CDR3 DNA sequence: TGTGCCAGCAGTGTAAGCACAGATACGCAGTATTTT. Filled out from reference TRBV28 and TRBJ2-3, the complete variable domain reads DVKVTQSSRYLVKRTGEKVFLECVQDMDHENMFWYRQDPGLGLRLIYFSYDVKMKEKGDIPEGYSVSREKKERFSLILESASTNQTSMYLCASSVSTDTQYFGPGTRLTVL.

The rearrangement links TRBV4-1 to TRBJ2-3; D is possibly TRBD1 (6 bases). The V and J ends lost 4 bases and 1 base respectively, with 18 bases between them. The CDR3 covers 17 residues. Germline-derived CDR1 and CDR2 are MGHRA and YSYEKL. The CDR3 DNA reads TGCGCCAGCAGCCGCTCCGCCGGGTACAGGGGCACAGATACGCAGTATTTT. The encoded protein is CASSRSAGYRGTDTQYF.

The V and J genes are TRBV7-8 and TRBJ2-5, with TRBD1 as a possible D gene (6 bases). Germline V gene data show CDR1 as SGHVS and CDR2 as FQNEAQ. This CDR3 region has 13 residues. V gave up 4 bases and J gave up 2 bases, with 8 bases separating them. Here the CDR3 reads CASSYDRQETQYF. The CDR3 nucleotides read TGTGCCAGCAGCTACGACAGGCAAGAGACCCAGTACTTC.

The V gene is TRBV18, the J gene TRBJ1-5; 7 positions agree with TRBD1. The CDR3 sequence is 13 residues long. CDR1 is KGHSH and CDR2 is LQKENI in the germline V gene. The J segment lost 5 bases and the V segment lost 5 bases, leaving 3 bases of the junction unmatched. The CDR3 DNA reads TGTGCCAGCTCAACAGGGGCGGATCAGCCCCAGCATTTT. Its translation: CASSTGADQPQHF.

This chain uses TRBV18 with TRBJ1-2; 7 bases are a match to TRBD1. The CDR3 sequence is 14 residues long. Unmatched junction bases numbered 4, after V lost 2 bases and J lost 4 bases. Germline V gives CDR1 KGHSH, CDR2 LQKENI. The CDR3, as DNA: TGTGCCAGCTCACCAGAAGCAGGGGGCTATGGCTACACCTTC. Amino acids: CASSPEAGGYGYTF.

The sample holds one count of this clone. This chain uses TRBV19 with TRBJ2-2, with TRBD1 identical over 7 bases. CDR1 LNHDA and CDR2 SQIVND come from the germline V gene (reference sequence). Unmatched junction bases numbered 7, after V lost 8 bases and J lost 1 base. The CDR3 consists of 15 residues. The CDR3 region is CASGRGQLNTGELFF. In DNA, the CDR3 is TGTGCCAGTGGTAGGGGACAGTTGAACACCGGGGAGCTGTTTTTT. Using reference TRBV19 and TRBJ2-2 for the parts outside the CDR3, the full variable domain is DGGITQSPKYLFRKEGQNVTLSCEQNLNHDAMYWYRQDPGQGLRLIYYSQIVNDFQKGDIAEGYSVSREKKESFPLTVTSAQKNPTAFYLCASGRGQLNTGELFFGEGSRLTVL.